This is a list of T cell receptor beta chains from one sample in a study of T cells after yellow fever vaccination. TCRdb itself ran the 5' RACE reads through MiXCR, one entry per CDR3 protein. Of about 630,000 distinct CDR3 sequences listed, 10% to 15% are singletons. The sequencing here drew on PBMCs, taken on the day of the yellow fever booster vaccination. These TCRs come from a man aged 25 to 45 who received the YFV17D yellow fever vaccine. The conserved cysteine and the conserved F or W are not part of the CDR3 here. Fields, in order: V gene, D gene, CDR3 protein. A D gene is named only where the DNA matches it firmly.

>TRBV12-3/TRBV12-4|TRBD1
ASSTDRGSYNEQF
>TRBV7-2|.
ASSLVGAGGLF
>TRBV28|TRBD2
ASSLFDLAGVTDTQY
>TRBV6-2/TRBV6-3|TRBD1
ASRHTGTGDTGELF
>TRBV5-4|.
ASRIGPSTDTQY
>TRBV20-1|TRBD2
SARESLAGPGELF
>TRBV7-7|.
ASSLGRLVSQETQY
>TRBV23-1|.
ASSQSRRNTRTPGSCF
>TRBV7-6|TRBD2
ASSLGPWRGDTGELF
>TRBV20-1|.
SARENGEQF
>TRBV4-3|.
ASSQAMTVESPLH
>TRBV29-1|TRBD2
SVSPTSGREGFSYNEQF
>TRBV5-4|TRBD1
ASSPTGGPSGANVLT
>TRBV5-1|.
ASSLGDKYEQY
>TRBV11-2|TRBD2
ASSLGSAGYNEQF
>TRBV4-3|.
ASSQDILAGSNQPQH
>TRBV3-1|.
ASSKGLVDTQY
>TRBV7-6|.
ASSSGTTNTDTQY
>TRBV18|.
ASSSRETYEQY
>TRBV20-1|.
SARNPERATYEQY
>TRBV5-5|.
ASSSPKSGSSDTQY
>TRBV6-1|TRBD1
ASSRGQGGSPLH
>TRBV4-3|.
ASSQLLQSTEAF
>TRBV12-3/TRBV12-4|TRBD2
ASTPGLAATSYNEQF
>TRBV24-1|.
ATSDGLAKQGEQF
>TRBV28|.
ASSLPLAHAF
>TRBV19|.
ASSIGPFANTGELF
>TRBV28|.
ASNSRREAF
>TRBV5-1|.
ASSRGSRSGNTIY
>TRBV5-1|.
ASSYWTNNEQF
>TRBV20-1|.
SAIGEGYT
>TRBV7-9|TRBD1
ASIPGQGKETQY
>TRBV7-2|.
ASSQASGEAF
>TRBV28|.
ASTLGGGHNEQF
>TRBV5-1|.
ASSLNQGRSRETQY
>TRBV20-1|.
SAFVGPSYEQY
>TRBV16|.
ASSQAGHNTGELF
>TRBV7-2|.
AAGGLKGYT
>TRBV11-1|.
ASSLIGRMQGRNSPLH
>TRBV7-2|.
ASSFPEPLYEQY
>TRBV7-2|TRBD2
ASSWGLAGPTGELF
>TRBV2|.
ASRQYGEQF
>TRBV5-1|.
ASSVQGPTGDTQY
>TRBV6-5|TRBD2
ASSNPGGASETQY
>TRBV6-5|.
ASSYNGGTDTQY
>TRBV20-1|.
SAPTKRQRSYEQY
>TRBV7-2|.
ASSPQYGESLH
>TRBV6-2/TRBV6-3|.
ATMLFQYYNEQF
>TRBV12-3/TRBV12-4|.
ASRPGLYQPQH
>TRBV7-2|.
ASSGSYGELF
>TRBV7-2|TRBD1
ASSPGTGGIEQY
>TRBV19|TRBD1
ATGGTGGSRPKGTQY
>TRBV12-3/TRBV12-4|.
ASSFGRTYNTQY
>TRBV6-2/TRBV6-3|TRBD2
ASSNRDRQGLGDFNEQF
>TRBV6-5|.
ASSSLRDRPASGAYEQY